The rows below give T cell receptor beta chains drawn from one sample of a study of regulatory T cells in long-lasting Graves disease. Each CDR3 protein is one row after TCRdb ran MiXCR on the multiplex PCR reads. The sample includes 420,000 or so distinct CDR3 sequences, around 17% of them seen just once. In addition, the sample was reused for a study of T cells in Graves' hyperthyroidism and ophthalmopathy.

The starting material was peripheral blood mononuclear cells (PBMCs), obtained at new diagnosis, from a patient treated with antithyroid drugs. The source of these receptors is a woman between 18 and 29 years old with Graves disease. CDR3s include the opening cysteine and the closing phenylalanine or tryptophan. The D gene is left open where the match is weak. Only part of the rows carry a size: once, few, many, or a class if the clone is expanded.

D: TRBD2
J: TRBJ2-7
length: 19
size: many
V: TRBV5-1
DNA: TGCGCCAGCAGCTTGCTAGGGATAGCGGGAGCGAAGGAGACCTACGAGCAGTACTTC
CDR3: CASSLLGIAGAKETYEQYF

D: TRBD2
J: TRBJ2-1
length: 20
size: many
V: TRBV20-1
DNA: TGCAGTGCTAGAGCGAGACTAGCGGGCCGAACACTTTCAAGATACAATGAGCAGTTCTTC
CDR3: CSARARLAGRTLSRYNEQFF

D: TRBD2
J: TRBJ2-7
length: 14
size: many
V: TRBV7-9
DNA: TGTGCCAGCAGCTCAACTAGCGGGTTCCCCGAGCAGTACTTC
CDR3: CASSSTSGFPEQYF

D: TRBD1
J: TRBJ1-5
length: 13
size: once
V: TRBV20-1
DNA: TGCAGTGCTACTAGACAGGGACTGGAGCCCCAGCATTTT
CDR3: CSATRQGLEPQHF

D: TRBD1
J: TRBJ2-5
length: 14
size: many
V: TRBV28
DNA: TGTGCCAGCAGTCTCGGGACAGAACAAGAGACCCAGTACTTC
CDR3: CASSLGTEQETQYF

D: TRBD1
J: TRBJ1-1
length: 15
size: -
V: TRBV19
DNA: TGTGCCAGTAGTGCCCGACAGGGAGGGAACACTGAAGCTTTCTTT
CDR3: CASSARQGGNTEAFF

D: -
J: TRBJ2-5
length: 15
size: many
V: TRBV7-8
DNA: TGTGCCAGCAGGATGCGGAGGGGGGCCCAAGAGACCCAGTACTTC
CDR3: CASRMRRGAQETQYF

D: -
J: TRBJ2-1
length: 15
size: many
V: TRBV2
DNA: TGTGCCAGCAGGAGGGGGGGAGGCGCCTACAATGAGCAGTTCTTC
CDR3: CASRRGGGAYNEQFF

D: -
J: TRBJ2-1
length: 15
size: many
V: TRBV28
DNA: TGTGCCAGCAGCCCAACAGGGAGCTCCTACAATGAGCAGTTCTTC
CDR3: CASSPTGSSYNEQFF

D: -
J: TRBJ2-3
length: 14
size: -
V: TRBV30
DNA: TGTGCCTGGGGTTTGGGCGGTGGCACAGATACGCAGTATTTT
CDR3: CAWGLGGGTDTQYF

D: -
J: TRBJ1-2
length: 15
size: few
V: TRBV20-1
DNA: TGCAGTGCTAGAGAACAAGACCGGGGGGGGTATGGCTACACCTTC
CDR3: CSAREQDRGGYGYTF

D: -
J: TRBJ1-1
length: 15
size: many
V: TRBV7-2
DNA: TGTGCCAGCAGCTTAGCGAAGTTAGGCGGCACTGAAGCTTTCTTT
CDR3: CASSLAKLGGTEAFF

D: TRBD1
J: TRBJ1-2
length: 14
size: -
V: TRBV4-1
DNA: TGCGCCAGCAGCCACTCGACAGGGATCTATGGCTACACCTTC
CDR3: CASSHSTGIYGYTF

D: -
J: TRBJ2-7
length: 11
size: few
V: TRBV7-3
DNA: TGTGCCAGCAGCGGCCGTCGCGAGCAGTACTTC
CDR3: CASSGRREQYF

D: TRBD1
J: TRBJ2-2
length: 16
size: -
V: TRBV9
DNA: TGTGCCAGCAGCGCCTCGGGACAGGGGATCACCGGGGAGCTGTTTTTT
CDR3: CASSASGQGITGELFF

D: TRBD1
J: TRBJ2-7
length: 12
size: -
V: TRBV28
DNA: TGTGCCAGCGACAGGGGGCAGGACGAGCAGTACTTC
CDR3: CASDRGQDEQYF

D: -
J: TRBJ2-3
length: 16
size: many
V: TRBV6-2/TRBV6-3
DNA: TGTGCCAGCAGTTACCAACTAGGAAGGGGTACAGATACGCAGTATTTT
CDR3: CASSYQLGRGTDTQYF

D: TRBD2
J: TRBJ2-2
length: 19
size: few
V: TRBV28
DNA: TGTGCCAGCAGCGCCACACTGACTAGCGGGAGGTTGGTCACCGGGGAGCTGTTTTTT
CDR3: CASSATLTSGRLVTGELFF

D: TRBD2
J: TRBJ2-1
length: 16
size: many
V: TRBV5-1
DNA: TGCGCCAGCAGCGGGGGGGGGTCTGCCTCCTACAATGAGCAGTTCTTC
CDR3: CASSGGGSASYNEQFF

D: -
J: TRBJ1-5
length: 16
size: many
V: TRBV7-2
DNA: TGTGCCAGCAGCTTAGTATCCGTTTCGGGCAATCAGCCCCAGCATTTT
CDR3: CASSLVSVSGNQPQHF

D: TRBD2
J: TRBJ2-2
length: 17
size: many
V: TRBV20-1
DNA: TGCAGTGCTAGAGATGTAGCGGGAGGTGTATGGACCGGGGAGCTGTTTTTT
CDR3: CSARDVAGGVWTGELFF

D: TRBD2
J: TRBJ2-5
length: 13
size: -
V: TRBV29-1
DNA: TGCAGCGTTCCGGGACTAGCCTCAGAGACCCAGTACTTC
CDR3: CSVPGLASETQYF

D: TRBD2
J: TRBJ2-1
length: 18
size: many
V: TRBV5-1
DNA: TGCGCCAGCAGCTTAAGCCTCAAAAAGACTAGCTTGTCGAATGAGCAGTTCTTC
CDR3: CASSLSLKKTSLSNEQFF

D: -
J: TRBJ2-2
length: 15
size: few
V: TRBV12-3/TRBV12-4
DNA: TGTGCCAGCAGTTTAAGGCAGATCAACACCGGGGAGCTGTTTTTT
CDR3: CASSLRQINTGELFF

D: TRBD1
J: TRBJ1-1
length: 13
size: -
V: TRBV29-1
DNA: TGCAGCGAGCGGACAGGGGTAGACACTGAAGCTTTCTTT
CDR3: CSERTGVDTEAFF

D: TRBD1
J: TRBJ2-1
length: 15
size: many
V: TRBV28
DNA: TGTGCCAGCAGTTCTCGTGGGTGGAAGGGGGCATATCAGTTCTTC
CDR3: CASSSRGWKGAYQFF

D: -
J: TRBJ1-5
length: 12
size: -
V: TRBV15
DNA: TGTGCCACCAGCAGAGGGGATCAGCCCCAGCATTTT
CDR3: CATSRGDQPQHF

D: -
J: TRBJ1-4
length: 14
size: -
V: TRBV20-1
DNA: TGCAGTGCTAGGTCCCCGGCAACTAATGAAAAACTGTTTTTT
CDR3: CSARSPATNEKLFF

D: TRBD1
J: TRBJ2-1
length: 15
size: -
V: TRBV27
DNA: TGTGCCAGCAGTGCGGACAGGGGGCACTACAATGAGCAGTTCTTC
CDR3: CASSADRGHYNEQFF

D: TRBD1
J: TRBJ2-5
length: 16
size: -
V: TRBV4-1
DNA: TGCGCCAGCAGCCAAGAGTGGACAGGGTACCAAGAGACCCAGTACTTC
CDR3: CASSQEWTGYQETQYF

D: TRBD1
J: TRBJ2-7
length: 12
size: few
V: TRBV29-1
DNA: TGCAGCGTACAGGGGAGTTTCCACGAGCAGTACTTC
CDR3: CSVQGSFHEQYF

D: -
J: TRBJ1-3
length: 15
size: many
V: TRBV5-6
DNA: TGTGCCAGCATCGAAGGTGGAAACCCGGGTAACACCATATATTTT
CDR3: CASIEGGNPGNTIYF

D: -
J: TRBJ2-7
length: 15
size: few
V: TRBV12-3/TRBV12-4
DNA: TGTGCCAGCAGTTTAGGCGGCGGGGGCACCTACGAGCAGTACTTC
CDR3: CASSLGGGGTYEQYF

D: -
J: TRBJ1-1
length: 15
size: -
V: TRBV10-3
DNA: TGTGCCATCGGGGGGGGTCGGTCGGTGAACACTGAAGCTTTCTTT
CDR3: CAIGGGRSVNTEAFF

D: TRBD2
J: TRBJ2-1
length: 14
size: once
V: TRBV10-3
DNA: TGTGCCATCACTAGGACTAGCGTTTACAATGAGCAGTTCTTC
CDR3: CAITRTSVYNEQFF

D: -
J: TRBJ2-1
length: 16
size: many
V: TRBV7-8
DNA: TGTGCCAGCAGCCCCCGTCCGCCACAAGGGTACAATGAGCAGTTCTTC
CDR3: CASSPRPPQGYNEQFF

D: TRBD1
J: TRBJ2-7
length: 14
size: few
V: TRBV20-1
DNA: TGCAGTGCACAAGACAGGGGATGGTCCTACGAGCAGTACTTC
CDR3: CSAQDRGWSYEQYF